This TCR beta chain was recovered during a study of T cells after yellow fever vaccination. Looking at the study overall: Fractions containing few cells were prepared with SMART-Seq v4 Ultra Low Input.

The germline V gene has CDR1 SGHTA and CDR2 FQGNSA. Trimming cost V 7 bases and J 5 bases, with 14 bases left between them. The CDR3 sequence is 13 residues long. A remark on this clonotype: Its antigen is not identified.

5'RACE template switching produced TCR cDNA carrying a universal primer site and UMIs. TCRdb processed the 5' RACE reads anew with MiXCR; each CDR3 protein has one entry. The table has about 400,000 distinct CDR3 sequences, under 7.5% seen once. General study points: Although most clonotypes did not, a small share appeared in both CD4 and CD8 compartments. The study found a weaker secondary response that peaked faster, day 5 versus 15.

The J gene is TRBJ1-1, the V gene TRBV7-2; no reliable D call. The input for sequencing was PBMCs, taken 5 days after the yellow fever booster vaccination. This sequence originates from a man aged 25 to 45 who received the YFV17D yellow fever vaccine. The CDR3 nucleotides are TGTGCCAGCACCTCAGGTTGGGGAACTGAAGCTTTCTTT. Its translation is CASTSGWGTEAFF.